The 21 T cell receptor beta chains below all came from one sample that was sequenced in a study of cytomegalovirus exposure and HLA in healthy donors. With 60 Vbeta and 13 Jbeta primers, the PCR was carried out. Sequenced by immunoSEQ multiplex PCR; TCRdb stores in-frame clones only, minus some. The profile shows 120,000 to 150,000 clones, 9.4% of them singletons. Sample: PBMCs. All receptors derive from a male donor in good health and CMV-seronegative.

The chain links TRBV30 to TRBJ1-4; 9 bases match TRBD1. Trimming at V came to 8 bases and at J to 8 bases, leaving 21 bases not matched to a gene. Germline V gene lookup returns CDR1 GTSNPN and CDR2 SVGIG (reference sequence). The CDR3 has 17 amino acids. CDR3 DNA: TGTGCCGCTAAACCCGGGACAGGGCTTAATCTGGGAGAAAAACTGTTTTTT. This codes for CAAKPGTGLNLGEKLFF.

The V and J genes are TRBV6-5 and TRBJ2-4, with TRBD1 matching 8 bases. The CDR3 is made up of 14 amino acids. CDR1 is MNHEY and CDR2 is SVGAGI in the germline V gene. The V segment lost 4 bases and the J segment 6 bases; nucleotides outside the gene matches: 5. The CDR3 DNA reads TGTGCCAGCAGTTCCGACAGGGGCGGAAACATTCAGTACTTC. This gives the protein CASSSDRGGNIQYF.

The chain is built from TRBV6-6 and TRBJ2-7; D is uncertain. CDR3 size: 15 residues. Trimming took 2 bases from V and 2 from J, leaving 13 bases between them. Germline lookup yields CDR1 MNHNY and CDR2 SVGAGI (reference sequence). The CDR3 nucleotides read TGTGCCAGCAGTTACCCCGATACTGCAACCTACGAGCAGTACTTC. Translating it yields CASSYPDTATYEQYF.

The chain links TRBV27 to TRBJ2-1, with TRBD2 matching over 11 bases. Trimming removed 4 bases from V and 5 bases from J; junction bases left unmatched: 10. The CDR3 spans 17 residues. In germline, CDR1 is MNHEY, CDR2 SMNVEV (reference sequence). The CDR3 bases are TGTGCCAGCAGTTCGGGACTAGCGGAGTTAGGGGACAATGAGCAGTTCTTC. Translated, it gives CASSSGLAELGDNEQFF.

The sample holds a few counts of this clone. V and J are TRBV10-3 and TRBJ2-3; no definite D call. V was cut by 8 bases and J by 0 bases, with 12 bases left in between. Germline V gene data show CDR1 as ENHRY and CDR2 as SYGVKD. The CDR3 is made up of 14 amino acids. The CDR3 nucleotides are TGTGCCATCTTCAGAGGAAAAAGCACAGATACGCAGTATTTT. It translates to CAIFRGKSTDTQYF.

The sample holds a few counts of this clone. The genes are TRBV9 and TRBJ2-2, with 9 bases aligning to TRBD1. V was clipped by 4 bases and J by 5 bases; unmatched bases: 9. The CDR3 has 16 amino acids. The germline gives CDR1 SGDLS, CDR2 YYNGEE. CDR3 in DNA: TGTGCCAGCAGCCCGGCTGGACAGGGGTTTACCGGGGAGCTGTTTTTT. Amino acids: CASSPAGQGFTGELFF. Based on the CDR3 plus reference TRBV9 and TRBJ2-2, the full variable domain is DSGVTQTPKHLITATGQRVTLRCSPRSGDLSVYWYQQSLDQGLQFLIQYYNGEERAKGNILERFSAQQFPDLHSELNLSSLELGDSALYFCASSPAGQGFTGELFFGEGSRLTVL.

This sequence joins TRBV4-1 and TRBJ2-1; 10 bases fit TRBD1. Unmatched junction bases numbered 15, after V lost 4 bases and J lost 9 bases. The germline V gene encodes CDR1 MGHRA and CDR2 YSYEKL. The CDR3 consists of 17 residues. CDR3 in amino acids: CASSPLGLTGGAGEQFF. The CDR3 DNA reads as TGCGCCAGCAGCCCCCTTGGTCTGACAGGGGGCGCAGGTGAGCAGTTCTTC.

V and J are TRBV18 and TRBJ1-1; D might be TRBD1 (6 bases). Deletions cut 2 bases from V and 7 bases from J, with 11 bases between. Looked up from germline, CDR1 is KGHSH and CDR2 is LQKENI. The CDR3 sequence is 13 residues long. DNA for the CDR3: TGTGCCAGCTCACCATTCGACAGGAGTGAAGCTTTCTTT. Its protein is CASSPFDRSEAFF.

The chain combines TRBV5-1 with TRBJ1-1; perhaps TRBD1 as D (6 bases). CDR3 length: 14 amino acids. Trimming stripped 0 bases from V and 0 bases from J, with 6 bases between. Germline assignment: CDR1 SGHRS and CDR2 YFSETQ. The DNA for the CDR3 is TGCGCCAGCAGCTTGGGACAGGTGAACACTGAAGCTTTCTTT. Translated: CASSLGQVNTEAFF.

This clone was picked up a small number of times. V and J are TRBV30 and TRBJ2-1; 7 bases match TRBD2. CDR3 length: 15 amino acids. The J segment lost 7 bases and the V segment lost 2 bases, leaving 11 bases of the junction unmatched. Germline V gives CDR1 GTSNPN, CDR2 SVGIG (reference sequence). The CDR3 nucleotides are TGTGCCTGGAGTAGGGTGGGGGAGGGCCTGAATGAGCAGTTCTTC. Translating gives CAWSRVGEGLNEQFF.

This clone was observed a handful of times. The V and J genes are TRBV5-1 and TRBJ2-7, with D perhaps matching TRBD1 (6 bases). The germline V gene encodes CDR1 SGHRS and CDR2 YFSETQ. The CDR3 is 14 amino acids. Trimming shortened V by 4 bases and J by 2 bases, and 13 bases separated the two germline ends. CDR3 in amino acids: CASSLGTLPYEQYF. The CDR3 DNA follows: TGCGCCAGCAGCCTTGGGACACTTCCCTACGAGCAGTACTTC.

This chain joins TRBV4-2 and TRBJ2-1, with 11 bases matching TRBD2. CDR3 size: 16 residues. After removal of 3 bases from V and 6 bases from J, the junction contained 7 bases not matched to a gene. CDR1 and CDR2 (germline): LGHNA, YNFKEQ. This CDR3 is CASSQSTSGSGNEQFF. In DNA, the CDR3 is TGTGCCAGCAGCCAGTCTACTAGCGGGAGCGGCAATGAGCAGTTCTTC.

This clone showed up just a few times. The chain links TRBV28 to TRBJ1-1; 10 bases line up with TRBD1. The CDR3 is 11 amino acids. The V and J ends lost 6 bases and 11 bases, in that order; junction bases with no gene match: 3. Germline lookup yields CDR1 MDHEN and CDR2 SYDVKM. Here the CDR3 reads CASRLTGGAFF. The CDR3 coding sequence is TGTGCCAGCAGATTGACAGGGGGCGCTTTCTTT. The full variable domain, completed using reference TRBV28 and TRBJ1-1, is DVKVTQSSRYLVKRTGEKVFLECVQDMDHENMFWYRQDPGLGLRLIYFSYDVKMKEKGDIPEGYSVSREKKERFSLILESASTNQTSMYLCASRLTGGAFFGQGTRLTVV.

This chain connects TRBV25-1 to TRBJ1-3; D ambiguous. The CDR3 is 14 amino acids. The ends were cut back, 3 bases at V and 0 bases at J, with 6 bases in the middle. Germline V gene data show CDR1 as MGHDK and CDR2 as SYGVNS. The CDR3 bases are TGTGCCAGCAGTGAGAGAAGCTCTGGAAACACCATATATTTT. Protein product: CASSERSSGNTIYF.

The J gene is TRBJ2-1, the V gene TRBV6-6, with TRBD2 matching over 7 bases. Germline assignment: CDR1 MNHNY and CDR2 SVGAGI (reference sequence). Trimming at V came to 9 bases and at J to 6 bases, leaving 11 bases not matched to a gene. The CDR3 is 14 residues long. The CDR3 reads CASTTLADSNEQFF. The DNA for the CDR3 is TGTGCCAGTACCACTCTAGCGGATTCCAATGAGCAGTTCTTC.

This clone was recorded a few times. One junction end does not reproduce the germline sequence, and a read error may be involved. The CDR3 loop is CASSLADRGRDF. The CDR3, as DNA: TGTGCCAGCAGCTTGGCAGACAGGGGAAGGGACTTC. The V call is TRBV5-6, the J call TRBJ2-5; 8 nucleotides line up with TRBD1. Germline V CDR1 and CDR2: SGHDT, YYEEEE. The CDR3 has 12 amino acids. The full variable domain, with the rest looked up from reference TRBV5-6 and TRBJ2-5, is DAGVTQSPTHLIKTRGQQVTLRCSPKSGHDTVSWYQQALGQGPQFIFQYYEEEERQRGNFPDRFSGHQFPNYSSELNVNALLLGDSALYLCASSLADRGRDFGPGTRLLVL.

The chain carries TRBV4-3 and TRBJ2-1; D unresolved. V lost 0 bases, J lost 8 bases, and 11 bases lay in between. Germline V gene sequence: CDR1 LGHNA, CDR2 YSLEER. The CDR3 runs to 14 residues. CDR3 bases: TGCGCCAGCAGCCAAGAGTTTGTCATCCATGAGCAGTTCTTC. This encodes CASSQEFVIHEQFF.

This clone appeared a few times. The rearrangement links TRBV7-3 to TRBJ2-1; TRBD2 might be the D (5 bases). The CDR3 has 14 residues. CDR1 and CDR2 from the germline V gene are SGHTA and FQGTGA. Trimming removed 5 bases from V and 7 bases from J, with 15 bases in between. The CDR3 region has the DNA TGTGCCAGCAGCCCTTCGGGAATTTTGAATGAGCAGTTCTTC. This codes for CASSPSGILNEQFF.

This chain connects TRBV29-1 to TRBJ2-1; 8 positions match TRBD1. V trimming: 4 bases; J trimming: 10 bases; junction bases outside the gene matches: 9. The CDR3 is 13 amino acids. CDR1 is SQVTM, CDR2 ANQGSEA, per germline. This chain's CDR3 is CSVVLGAGGEQFF. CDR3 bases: TGCAGCGTTGTGCTGGGGGCAGGGGGCGAGCAGTTCTTC.

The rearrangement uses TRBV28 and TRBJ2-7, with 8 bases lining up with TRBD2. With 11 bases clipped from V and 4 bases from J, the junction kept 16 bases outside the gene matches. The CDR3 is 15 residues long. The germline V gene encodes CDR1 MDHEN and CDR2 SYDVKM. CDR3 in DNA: TGTGCCGGATCCTGGTCCCGAGCGGGAGCATACGAGCAGTACTTC. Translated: CAGSWSRAGAYEQYF.

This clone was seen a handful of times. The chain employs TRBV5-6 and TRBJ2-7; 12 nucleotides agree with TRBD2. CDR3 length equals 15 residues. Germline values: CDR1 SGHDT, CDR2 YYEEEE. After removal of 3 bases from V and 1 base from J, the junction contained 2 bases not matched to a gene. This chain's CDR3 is CASSSSGRDSYEQYF. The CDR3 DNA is TGTGCCAGCAGCTCTAGCGGGAGGGATTCCTACGAGCAGTACTTC.